This TCR beta chain is drawn from a study of cytomegalovirus exposure and HLA in healthy donors. Study overall: Later, an analysis reported that the roughly 120 validation repertoires had used the same platform as the approximately 670 first-cohort repertoires.

Sequenced by immunoSEQ multiplex PCR; TCRdb stores in-frame clones only, minus some. The data show 150,000 to 200,000 clones, just under 90% seen once. Study-level results: Rare TCR sequences predominated, though certain public TCRs were found in many donors. Specificity of a few CMV-associated chains for CMV antigens was verified in vitro.

This clone was seen just once. Its antigen is not identified. The ends were cut back, 2 bases at V and 3 bases at J, with 11 bases in the middle. This CDR3 contains 14 residues. Germline V lookup: CDR1 SNHLY, CDR2 FYNNEI. The sequenced sample consisted of PBMCs. This chain joins TRBV2 and TRBJ2-7; no clear D. This clonotype was sampled from a woman aged 25 to 39 in good health and CMV-seronegative. The CDR3 coding sequence is TGTGCCAGCAGTGAAAGTCTAGAAAGCTACGAGCAGTACTTC. It encodes CASSESLESYEQYF.